This T cell receptor (beta chain) was obtained from a study of shared clonotypes between healthy human individuals. For the study at large: Three plates each covered CD4 naive and memory; CD8 naive two, CD8 memory one.

CDR1 is SGHNT and CDR2 is YENEEA in the germline V gene. This CDR3 is 15 amino acids long. V lost 1 base, J lost 4 bases, and 0 bases stayed unmatched. Both subsets, CD45RA+ naive and CD45RA-negative memory, were split from the CD4+ cells. The assay was immunoSEQ multiplex PCR, and TCRdb's table has in-frame clones only and misses some. The repertoire holds about 2 million clones, with roughly 94% as singletons. Broader study findings: Since donors were few, the genetic and exposure-history diversity represented was limited.

To note about this clone: Its antigen is currently unknown.

The clonotype was recovered from a man younger than 30 in good health. This chain links TRBV11-3 with TRBJ2-3; the match to TRBD1 covers 12 bases. The sequenced sample was naive CD4+ T cells sorted from blood. Subset given: CD45RA+ positively selected. Written as DNA, the CDR3 is TGTGCCAGCAGCTTAGGGGACAGGGGGCCAGATACGCAGTATTTT. Its translation: CASSLGDRGPDTQYF.